Below are 21 T cell receptor beta chains sequenced from a single sample in a study of metastatic and nonmetastatic thyroid tumors. TCRdb re-clonotyped the PCR reads through MiXCR. The sample has approximately 35,000 clones; 30% to 40% are singletons. No treatment of any kind had been given to any patient before thyroid surgery. Sequencing was done on a sample of tumor tissue. The receptors were gathered from a female donor with papillary thyroid cancer or a benign thyroid nodule (not recorded which). Some clones in this sample may be carry-over from other donors' samples.

Worth noting for this clone: Mismatch with germline at one junction end may stem from a read error. V usage is TRBV6-1 and J usage is TRBJ1-2; 7 bases agree with TRBD1. This CDR3 has 12 amino acids. Germline assignment: CDR1 MNHNS and CDR2 SASEGT. CDR3 in DNA: TGTGCCAGCAGCTCGACCCCAGACAGGGATGTCTTC. Translated, it gives CASSSTPDRDVF.

V usage is TRBV11-2 and J usage is TRBJ1-2; TRBD1 is a possible D gene (5 bases). The CDR3 has 14 residues. CDR1 and CDR2 (germline): SGHAT, FQNNGV. Trimming left V 6 bases short and J 0 bases short, with 11 bases between. CDR3 region: CASSESTANYGYTF. CDR3 bases: TGTGCCAGCAGTGAGTCGACAGCTAACTATGGCTACACCTTC.

The sample holds a few counts of this clone. This chain links TRBV6-5 with TRBJ2-7, with TRBD1 matching 11 bases. After removal of 3 bases from V and 2 bases from J, the junction contained 9 bases not matched to a gene. Germline V CDR1 and CDR2: MNHEY, SVGAGI. There are 17 residues in the CDR3. The CDR3 sequence: CASSYASPGQGAYEQYF. The CDR3 bases are TGTGCCAGCAGTTATGCGTCTCCGGGACAGGGGGCCTACGAGCAGTACTTC.

A few counts support this clone. V is TRBV11-3 and J is TRBJ1-2; maybe TRBD1 (6 bases). The germline V and J ends were trimmed by 5 bases and 6 bases, with 16 bases remaining between them. The CDR3 loop spans 14 amino acids. Germline-derived CDR1 and CDR2 are SGHNT and YENEEA. CDR3 coding DNA: TGTGCCAGCAGCCTCGAGGGGGGACGAGATGGCTACACCTTC. This translates into CASSLEGGRDGYTF. The complete variable domain, with remaining parts taken from reference TRBV11-3 and TRBJ1-2, reads EAGVVQSPRYKIIEKKQPVAFWCNPISGHNTLYWYLQNLGQGPELLIRYENEEAVDDSQLPKDRFSAERLKGVDSTLKIQPAELGDSAVYLCASSLEGGRDGYTFGSGTRLTVV.

This clone has more than one count but fewer than ten. The V call is TRBV6-2 or TRBV6-3, the J call TRBJ2-7; TRBD1 aligns across 8 bases. This CDR3 region has 16 residues. The ends lost 5 bases at V and 1 base at J; junction bases unmatched: 10. Per germline, CDR1 MNHEY and CDR2 SVGEGT. CDR3 amino acids: CASSPPLDRGSYEQYF. CDR3 DNA: TGTGCCAGCAGTCCCCCACTCGACAGGGGTTCCTACGAGCAGTACTTC.

The V and J genes are TRBV20-1 and TRBJ2-1; 7 nucleotides agree with TRBD2. CDR3 size: 16 residues. Germline CDR1 and CDR2: DFQATT and SNEGSKA (reference sequence). V shed 3 bases, J shed 0 bases, and the junction held 8 bases outside the gene matches. CDR3 residues: CSASRAGRRSYNEQFF. In DNA, the CDR3 is TGCAGTGCTAGTCGAGCGGGACGCCGCTCCTACAATGAGCAGTTCTTC.

This chain uses TRBV7-6 with TRBJ1-2; 8 bases are shared with TRBD1. The CDR3 extends over 14 amino acids. Per the germline V gene, CDR1 is SGHVS and CDR2 is FNYEAQ. V was clipped by 5 bases and J by 6 bases; unmatched bases: 8. CDR3 residues: CASSLDRGLHGYTF. In DNA, the CDR3 is TGTGCCAGCAGCCTAGACAGGGGTCTTCATGGCTACACCTTC.

This clone came up a few times. The chain carries TRBV6-5 and TRBJ1-4; 9 nucleotides match TRBD1. This CDR3 has 15 amino acids. Trimming cost V 4 bases and J 4 bases; bases outside gene matches: 4. Germline V gives CDR1 MNHEY, CDR2 SVGAGI. Here the CDR3 reads CASSSPGQGNEKLFF. CDR3 bases: TGTGCCAGCAGTTCCCCGGGACAGGGTAATGAAAAACTGTTTTTT.

The rearrangement links TRBV5-1 to TRBJ1-2; tentative D call: TRBD1 (5 bases). CDR3 length: 14 residues. CDR1 SGHRS and CDR2 YFSETQ come from the germline V gene. Trimming pared 4 bases from V and 4 bases from J, leaving 14 bases between. The CDR3 DNA is TGCGCCAGCAGCCCACACCAGGGTGGCTATGGCTACACCTTC. Translation gives CASSPHQGGYGYTF. Full variable domain (missing parts from reference TRBV5-1 and TRBJ1-2): KAGVTQTPRYLIKTRGQQVTLSCSPISGHRSVSWYQQTPGQGLQFLFEYFSETQRNKGNFPGRFSGRQFSNSRSEMNVSTLELGDSALYLCASSPHQGGYGYTFGSGTRLTVV.

This chain uses TRBV19 with TRBJ2-1; D remains unclear. Trimming took off 7 bases at V and 4 bases at J, with 5 bases between the two ends. This CDR3 comprises 11 residues. Germline CDR1 LNHDA, CDR2 SQIVND (reference sequence). The CDR3 loop is CASTDYNEQFF. CDR3 DNA: TGTGCCAGTACGGATTACAATGAGCAGTTCTTC.

In its sample, this clone was seen a few times. The gene calls are TRBV6-2 or TRBV6-3 and TRBJ1-5; 7 bases are a match to TRBD1. Germline assignment: CDR1 MNHEY and CDR2 SVGEGT. With 6 bases clipped from V and 5 bases from J, the junction kept 1 base outside the gene matches. This CDR3 region has 12 residues. The CDR3 DNA follows: TGTGCCAGCAGACAGGGGCATCAGCCCCAGCATTTT. As protein: CASRQGHQPQHF.

The gene calls are TRBV12-3 or TRBV12-4 and TRBJ1-1; 9 bases are shared with TRBD1. With 5 bases clipped from V and 5 bases from J, the junction kept 6 bases outside the gene matches. CDR3 length equals 14 residues. CDR3 nucleotides: TGTGCCAGCAGTCCTACAGGGGGCTGGACTGAAGCTTTCTTT. Translating it yields CASSPTGGWTEAFF.

This clone was seen only a few times. The genes are TRBV28 and TRBJ2-7, with unresolved D. Germline lookup yields CDR1 MDHEN and CDR2 SYDVKM. V gave up 5 bases and J gave up 5 bases, with 7 bases separating them. CDR3 length equals 11 residues. The CDR3 sequence: CASSIRDEQYF. DNA for the CDR3: TGTGCCAGCAGTATCCGGGACGAGCAGTACTTC.

The chain uses TRBV6-1 and TRBJ2-7, with 9 nucleotides matching TRBD2. The germline V gene has CDR1 MNHNS and CDR2 SASEGT. The V gene end was trimmed by 5 bases and the J gene end by 2 bases; junction bases not matched to a gene: 13. The CDR3 contains 17 residues. CDR3 DNA: TGTGCCAGCAGTCCCATCCGCCGACTAGCGGACGCCTACGAGCAGTACTTC. Translation: CASSPIRRLADAYEQYF.

In this sample, this clone turned up a few times. The chain recombines TRBV28 with TRBJ1-2, with unresolved D. Germline V gene sequence: CDR1 MDHEN, CDR2 SYDVKM. This CDR3 comprises 10 residues. V lost 8 bases and J 3 bases, leaving 4 bases between the germline ends. The CDR3: CASGDYGYTF. The CDR3 nucleotides are TGTGCCAGCGGGGACTATGGCTACACCTTC.

This sequence joins TRBV7-9 and TRBJ2-7; 7 positions agree with TRBD2. The CDR3 runs 15 residues. After removal of 5 bases from V and 1 base from J, the junction contained 8 bases not matched to a gene. In germline, CDR1 is SEHNR, CDR2 FQNEAQ (reference sequence). This CDR3 reads CASSPAASGSYEQYF. The CDR3 bases are TGTGCCAGCAGCCCGGCCGCTAGCGGATCCTACGAGCAGTACTTC.

CDR3 protein: CASTSGIYNEQFF. In DNA form, the CDR3 reads TGTGCCAGCACTAGCGGGATTTACAATGAGCAGTTCTTC. The V gene is TRBV6-1, the J gene TRBJ2-1; 9 bases fit TRBD2. Germline values: CDR1 MNHNS, CDR2 SASEGT. CDR3 size: 13 residues. The V segment lost 7 bases and the J segment 4 bases; nucleotides outside the gene matches: 2.

This clone was seen only a few times. The chain carries TRBV19 and TRBJ2-1, with 8 bases that match TRBD1. CDR3 length: 15 amino acids. V shed 4 bases, J shed 5 bases, and the junction held 7 bases outside the gene matches. Per the germline V gene, CDR1 is LNHDA and CDR2 is SQIVND (reference sequence). The CDR3 protein is CASSNQGAMNNEQFF. CDR3 coding DNA: TGTGCCAGTAGTAACCAGGGGGCGATGAACAATGAGCAGTTCTTC.

The V call is TRBV5-1, the J call TRBJ2-7; tentatively, D is TRBD2 (5 bases). The CDR3 contains 13 residues. CDR1 is SGHRS, CDR2 YFSETQ, per germline. Trimming took off 2 bases at V and 0 bases at J, with 6 bases between the two ends. CDR3 region: CASSFTSSYEQYF. The CDR3 DNA sequence: TGCGCCAGCAGCTTTACTAGCTCCTACGAGCAGTACTTC.

This clone is termed medium-sized. The chain couples TRBV5-6 to TRBJ2-3, with unresolved D. The CDR3 runs to 13 residues. The V end was cut by 5 bases, the J end by 5 bases, with 12 bases between. In germline, CDR1 is SGHDT, CDR2 YYEEEE. The CDR3 protein is CASRRGSRDTQYF. DNA for the CDR3: TGTGCCAGCAGGCGTGGGTCCAGAGATACGCAGTATTTT.

The chain couples TRBV5-1 to TRBJ2-2, with D tentatively TRBD1 or TRBD2 (5 bases each). Trimming took off 0 bases at V and 7 bases at J, with 10 bases between the two ends. The CDR3 consists of 14 residues. Germline CDR1 SGHRS, CDR2 YFSETQ. This CDR3 is CASSLAQGVGELFF. The CDR3 nucleotides read TGCGCCAGCAGCTTGGCTCAGGGAGTCGGGGAGCTGTTTTTT.